This is a list of T cell receptor beta chains from one sample in a study of shared clonotypes between healthy human individuals. Assay used: immunoSEQ multiplex PCR; TCRdb lists only in-frame clones, some missing. The sample carries about 100,000 clones, roughly 45% recorded once. The sample was PBMCs. Receptors originate from a woman aged 40 to 50 in good health. Some clones in this sample may be carry-over from other donors' samples. Each CDR3 is given with its conserved first and last residue. Fields, in order: J gene, clone size, D gene, V gene, CDR3 DNA, CDR3 protein. The D gene is left open where the match is weak. The listing skips clone size in some rows; elsewhere it reads once, few, many or a size class.

J gene: TRBJ2-5
clone size: many
D gene: .
V gene: TRBV7-2
CDR3 DNA: TGTGCCAGCAGGCCTGGGGGACAAGAGACCCAGTACTTC
CDR3 protein: CASRPGGQETQYF

J gene: TRBJ2-5
clone size: few
D gene: .
V gene: TRBV18
CDR3 DNA: TGTGCCAGCTCTCGAGTTCTAGAGAGGAGGCAAGAGACCCAGTACTTC
CDR3 protein: CASSRVLERRQETQYF

J gene: TRBJ1-6
clone size: few
D gene: TRBD1
V gene: TRBV10-3
CDR3 DNA: TGTGCCATCAGTGTGGGACAGAATAATTCACCCCTCCACTTT
CDR3 protein: CAISVGQNNSPLHF

J gene: TRBJ1-3
clone size: few
D gene: TRBD1
V gene: TRBV7-6
CDR3 DNA: TGTGCCAGCAGCAGACAGACAGGGGTCGGAAACACCATATATTTT
CDR3 protein: CASSRQTGVGNTIYF

J gene: TRBJ2-7
clone size: medium-sized
D gene: TRBD2
V gene: TRBV5-4
CDR3 DNA: TGTGCCAGCAGCTTGGGTGGCGTCGGGGGGAACCCCTACGAGCAGTACTTC
CDR3 protein: CASSLGGVGGNPYEQYF

J gene: TRBJ2-5
clone size: many
D gene: TRBD2
V gene: TRBV6-5
CDR3 DNA: TGTGCCAGCAGTTATGCGGGAGGGCCGCGGGAGACCCAGTACTTC
CDR3 protein: CASSYAGGPRETQYF

J gene: TRBJ2-7
clone size: .
D gene: TRBD2
V gene: TRBV28
CDR3 DNA: TGTGCCAGCAGTCCGCCCGGGAGGGCCTACGAGCAGTACTTC
CDR3 protein: CASSPPGRAYEQYF

J gene: TRBJ1-1
clone size: .
D gene: .
V gene: TRBV5-6
CDR3 DNA: TGTGCCAGCAGCCGTCGGTTGGTGAACACTGAAGCTTTCTTT
CDR3 protein: CASSRRLVNTEAFF

J gene: TRBJ2-7
clone size: .
D gene: .
V gene: TRBV30
CDR3 DNA: TGTGCCTGGAGTCCCCAACGCGGAGCCAACTACGAGCAGTACTTC
CDR3 protein: CAWSPQRGANYEQYF

J gene: TRBJ2-7
clone size: .
D gene: .
V gene: TRBV7-2
CDR3 DNA: TGTGCCAGCAGCTTAGCGACCAGAGGTGGCGAGCAGTACTTC
CDR3 protein: CASSLATRGGEQYF

J gene: TRBJ2-3
clone size: .
D gene: TRBD1
V gene: TRBV29-1
CDR3 DNA: TGCAGCGCCCGGGACAGGGGGTCGAGAGATACGCAGTATTTT
CDR3 protein: CSARDRGSRDTQYF

J gene: TRBJ1-1
clone size: few
D gene: .
V gene: TRBV19
CDR3 DNA: TGTGCCAGTAGTTCGGTCGGTGAGGCGAGGGAAACTGAAGCTTTCTTT
CDR3 protein: CASSSVGEARETEAFF

J gene: TRBJ2-2
clone size: .
D gene: TRBD2
V gene: TRBV6-5
CDR3 DNA: TGTGCCAGCATCCGACTAGCGGGAGTGGGCGGGGAGCTGTTTTTT
CDR3 protein: CASIRLAGVGGELFF

J gene: TRBJ2-7
clone size: .
D gene: .
V gene: TRBV7-9
CDR3 DNA: TGTGCCAGCAGCTTCGACCCTACTAGTTCCTACGAGCAGTACTTC
CDR3 protein: CASSFDPTSSYEQYF

J gene: TRBJ1-3
clone size: many
D gene: TRBD1
V gene: TRBV5-4
CDR3 DNA: TGTGCCAGCAGCTACGGGACAGGGGGGAACTCTGGAAACACCATATATTTT
CDR3 protein: CASSYGTGGNSGNTIYF

J gene: TRBJ1-2
clone size: few
D gene: .
V gene: TRBV6-5
CDR3 DNA: TGTGCCAGCAGACAGGATGGCTACACCTTC
CDR3 protein: CASRQDGYTF

J gene: TRBJ2-7
clone size: .
D gene: .
V gene: TRBV6-5
CDR3 DNA: TGTGCCAGCAGTTACTCGAAGTCGGACGGTTACGAGCAGTACTTC
CDR3 protein: CASSYSKSDGYEQYF

J gene: TRBJ2-3
clone size: .
D gene: .
V gene: TRBV29-1
CDR3 DNA: TGCAGCGTCCCCCGGGCCCCCGGCGCGCAGTATTTT
CDR3 protein: CSVPRAPGAQYF

J gene: TRBJ1-2
clone size: many
D gene: .
V gene: TRBV7-6
CDR3 DNA: TGTGCTAGCAGCTCGATGGGGTCTGGCTACACCTTC
CDR3 protein: CASSSMGSGYTF

J gene: TRBJ1-2
clone size: .
D gene: .
V gene: TRBV5-1
CDR3 DNA: TGCGCCAGCAGCGGAGGCGGCTCGTCTGGCTACACCTTC
CDR3 protein: CASSGGGSSGYTF

J gene: TRBJ2-3
clone size: .
D gene: TRBD2
V gene: TRBV19
CDR3 DNA: TGTGCCAGTGGGGTGGCGGGAGGTACAGATACGCAGTATTTT
CDR3 protein: CASGVAGGTDTQYF

J gene: TRBJ1-2
clone size: .
D gene: .
V gene: TRBV4-3
CDR3 DNA: TGCGCCAGCAGCCAAGGCTATAGGTATGGCTACACCTTC
CDR3 protein: CASSQGYRYGYTF

J gene: TRBJ2-7
clone size: .
D gene: TRBD2
V gene: TRBV7-8
CDR3 DNA: TGTGCCAGCAGCTTATTCCCGACTAGCGACTACGAGCAGTACTTC
CDR3 protein: CASSLFPTSDYEQYF

J gene: TRBJ2-1
clone size: .
D gene: .
V gene: TRBV9
CDR3 DNA: TGTGGCAGCAGCGTAGACAGGACTGAGCAGTTCTTC
CDR3 protein: CGSSVDRTEQFF

J gene: TRBJ1-2
clone size: few
D gene: .
V gene: TRBV30
CDR3 DNA: TGTGCCTGGAGTGTACGGTCAGGGCACTATGGCTACACCTTC
CDR3 protein: CAWSVRSGHYGYTF

J gene: TRBJ1-5
clone size: few
D gene: .
V gene: TRBV30
CDR3 DNA: TGTGCCTGGAGGGAGGGTAGCAATCAGCCCCAGCATTTT
CDR3 protein: CAWREGSNQPQHF

J gene: TRBJ2-7
clone size: many
D gene: TRBD1
V gene: TRBV28
CDR3 DNA: TGTGCCAGCAGCTCCGCCGGGACAGGGATCTCCTACGAGCAGTACTTC
CDR3 protein: CASSSAGTGISYEQYF

J gene: TRBJ2-1
clone size: .
D gene: .
V gene: TRBV27
CDR3 DNA: TGTGCCAGCAGTTTAAGGGCGGGACCCTACAATGAGCAGTTCTTC
CDR3 protein: CASSLRAGPYNEQFF

J gene: TRBJ1-1
clone size: .
D gene: .
V gene: TRBV9
CDR3 DNA: TGTGCCAGCAGCCCTCAAACTGAAGCTTTCTTT
CDR3 protein: CASSPQTEAFF

J gene: TRBJ2-7
clone size: many
D gene: .
V gene: TRBV6-1
CDR3 DNA: TGTGCCAGCAGTGATAGGTACGAGCAGTACTTC
CDR3 protein: CASSDRYEQYF

J gene: TRBJ2-7
clone size: many
D gene: .
V gene: TRBV30
CDR3 DNA: TGTGCCTGGAGTTTTAGGGGGGGCTACGAGCAGTACTTC
CDR3 protein: CAWSFRGGYEQYF

J gene: TRBJ1-2
clone size: .
D gene: .
V gene: TRBV5-1
CDR3 DNA: TGCGCCAGCAGCTCCTCCTTGGGGGGGCGGGAAGGCTACACCTTC
CDR3 protein: CASSSSLGGREGYTF

J gene: TRBJ2-1
clone size: many
D gene: TRBD2
V gene: TRBV9
CDR3 DNA: TGTGCCAGCAGCGTAGACGGGACTAGCGGGAGTGTACCGTTCTTC
CDR3 protein: CASSVDGTSGSVPFF

J gene: TRBJ2-5
clone size: .
D gene: TRBD2
V gene: TRBV5-1
CDR3 DNA: TGCGCCAGCAGCTCCGGACTAGCCGAGAGAGAGACCCAGTACTTC
CDR3 protein: CASSSGLAERETQYF

J gene: TRBJ2-3
clone size: .
D gene: TRBD1
V gene: TRBV6-4
CDR3 DNA: TGTGCCAGCAGTGAAGACAGGGGTGCCACAGATACGCAGTATTTT
CDR3 protein: CASSEDRGATDTQYF

J gene: TRBJ2-7
clone size: many
D gene: .
V gene: TRBV30
CDR3 DNA: TGTGCCTGGAGTCTTCGCGAACGTGGCTACGAGCAGTACTTC
CDR3 protein: CAWSLRERGYEQYF

J gene: TRBJ2-7
clone size: .
D gene: TRBD1
V gene: TRBV23-1
CDR3 DNA: TGCGCCAGCAGTCAAACCGGGACAGGGAACCACGAGCAGTACTTC
CDR3 protein: CASSQTGTGNHEQYF

J gene: TRBJ1-2
clone size: .
D gene: TRBD1
V gene: TRBV29-1
CDR3 DNA: TGCAGCGCCGGGGACAGGGGGGGCTATGGCTACACCTTC
CDR3 protein: CSAGDRGGYGYTF

J gene: TRBJ1-4
clone size: .
D gene: TRBD1
V gene: TRBV9
CDR3 DNA: TGTGCCAGCAGCGTAGGAGGGGGACAGGGCTCAACTAATGAAAAACTGTTTTTT
CDR3 protein: CASSVGGGQGSTNEKLFF

J gene: TRBJ1-5
clone size: many
D gene: .
V gene: TRBV6-1
CDR3 DNA: TGTGCCAGCAGTAAAGAGGCCAATCAGCCCCAGCATTTT
CDR3 protein: CASSKEANQPQHF

J gene: TRBJ2-7
clone size: .
D gene: TRBD2
V gene: TRBV7-2
CDR3 DNA: TGTGCCAGCAGCTTAGCTTTAGCGGGAGTCTACGAGCAGTACTTC
CDR3 protein: CASSLALAGVYEQYF

J gene: TRBJ2-7
clone size: many
D gene: .
V gene: TRBV7-2
CDR3 DNA: TGTGCCAGCAGCCTCGGGAGAGATTACGAGCAGTACTTC
CDR3 protein: CASSLGRDYEQYF

J gene: TRBJ2-7
clone size: .
D gene: .
V gene: TRBV20-1
CDR3 DNA: TGCAGTGCTCCTATAGCCTACGAGCAGTACTTC
CDR3 protein: CSAPIAYEQYF

J gene: TRBJ1-1
clone size: .
D gene: TRBD1
V gene: TRBV11-2
CDR3 DNA: TGTGCCAGCAGCACCGAACAGGGGGCGGACACTGAAGCTTTCTTT
CDR3 protein: CASSTEQGADTEAFF

J gene: TRBJ2-4
clone size: .
D gene: .
V gene: TRBV5-4
CDR3 DNA: TGTGCCAGCAGCTTGCGGGAGTCCAAAAACATTCAGTACTTC
CDR3 protein: CASSLRESKNIQYF

J gene: TRBJ2-2
clone size: .
D gene: TRBD1
V gene: TRBV27
CDR3 DNA: TGTGCCAGCAGTGACAGGGGGTTGGGCGTCACCGGGGAGCTGTTTTTT
CDR3 protein: CASSDRGLGVTGELFF

J gene: TRBJ2-7
clone size: .
D gene: TRBD1
V gene: TRBV5-1
CDR3 DNA: TGCGCCAGCAGCACGGGGACAGACTACGAGCAGTACTTC
CDR3 protein: CASSTGTDYEQYF

J gene: TRBJ2-6
clone size: .
D gene: .
V gene: TRBV19
CDR3 DNA: TGTGCCACCACCGGTTCTGGGGACAACGTCCTGACTTTC
CDR3 protein: CATTGSGDNVLTF